This entry describes one T cell receptor (beta chain). These data come from a study of blood T cell repertoires in COVID-19. Study overall: Samples came from the United States, Italy and Spain, spanning acute and convalescent COVID-19. The cDNA or gDNA used as material had been derived from T cells, B-cell-depleted T cells, or PBMCs.

As handled by the study authors: The authors estimated nucleated cell counts from reference gene primer amplification. Assay: immunoSEQ multiplex PCR; the TCRdb copy retains only in-frame clones and omits some. Clone size and the V and J calls come from that table; the DNA yielded D and trimming. The sample holds 120,000 or so clones, 84% seen once. This clonotype was sampled from a woman in her twenties or thirties who had recovered from COVID-19. Sample: peripheral blood.

The CDR3 coding sequence is TGTGCCAGCAGCGGGACTGACCCAACCTACGAGCAGTACTTC. Protein: CASSGTDPTYEQYF. The rearrangement joins TRBV2 to TRBJ2-7; D possibly corresponds to TRBD2 (6 bases). V dropped 6 bases and J dropped 2 bases, with 14 bases sitting between them. The CDR3 totals 14 residues. Germline CDR1 SNHLY, CDR2 FYNNEI.